Given below is one T cell receptor (beta chain) in context. In Seattle, patients joined the study during active infection and were tracked longitudinally. This CDR3 is built from 16 residues. Germline V gene lookup returns CDR1 SGHDN and CDR2 FVKESK. J was trimmed by 2 bases and V by 4 bases; bases with no gene match: 9. This sample is part of a study of blood T cell repertoires in COVID-19. At the level of the study: Spain, Italy and the United States supplied samples that represented acute and convalescent COVID-19. The analysed material was cDNA or gDNA that came from T cells, B-cell-depleted T cells, or PBMCs.

As handled by the study authors: By means of reference gene primer amplification, nucleated cell counts were estimated. Libraries were prepared by immunoSEQ multiplex PCR; TCRdb keeps only in-frame clonotypes and omits some of them. The V and J calls and the clone size are those of that table, but D and trimming were determined from the DNA. The sample contains more than 150,000 clones, 94% of which appear only once. This sequence originates from a man aged 25 to 45 with COVID-19, enrolled during active disease. This chain uses TRBV14 with TRBJ2-3; TRBD2 matches at 7 bases. The sequenced material came from peripheral blood. CDR3 bases: TGTGCCAGCAGCCGGTCGGCGGGGGTTCTCACAGATACGCAGTATTTT. Translating gives CASSRSAGVLTDTQYF.